Presented here are 26 T cell receptor beta chains from one specimen sequenced in a study of blood T cell repertoires in COVID-19. TCRdb's copy holds only in-frame clones and misses some; the assay was immunoSEQ multiplex PCR. There are 55,000 to 65,000 clones in the sample; 79% occur only once, and about 3% lies in the top ten. The sequencing sample was made of peripheral blood. The origin of the receptors is a man aged 55-75 years with acute or convalescent COVID-19.

The genes are TRBV24-1 and TRBJ2-3, with D possibly TRBD1 on 5 matching bases. The CDR3 runs to 14 residues. The V gene lost 3 bases and the J gene lost 2 bases, with 8 bases spanning the gap. CDR1 and CDR2 (germline): KGHDR, SFDVKD. The CDR3 DNA reads TGTGCCACCAGTGATAGGGGATTCACAGATACGCAGTATTTT. Amino acid sequence: CATSDRGFTDTQYF.

In its sample, this clone was seen a few times. The chain joins TRBV20-1 to TRBJ2-7; maybe TRBD2 (7 bases). The ends were cut back, 1 base at V and 9 bases at J, with 10 bases in the middle. Germline V lookup: CDR1 DFQATT, CDR2 SNEGSKA (reference sequence). The CDR3 extends over 11 amino acids. Here the CDR3 DNA reads TGCAGTGCTAGAGCAGGGGAGGGGCAGTACTTC. This codes for CSARAGEGQYF.

The CDR3 loop is CASSPPLGAYEQFF. DNA of the CDR3: TGTGCCAGCAGTCCCCCCCTGGGGGCCTACGAGCAGTTCTTC. This chain joins TRBV28 and TRBJ2-1; D is perhaps TRBD1 (6 bases). The CDR3 runs to 14 residues. Between the trimmed V and J ends, which lost 5 bases and 10 bases, there was a span of 18 bases. The germline V gene encodes CDR1 MDHEN and CDR2 SYDVKM. The full variable domain, in which reference TRBV28 and TRBJ2-1 provide the parts outside the CDR3, is DVKVTQSSRYLVKRTGEKVFLECVQDMDHENMFWYRQDPGLGLRLIYFSYDVKMKEKGDIPEGYSVSREKKERFSLILESASTNQTSMYLCASSPPLGAYEQFFGPGTRLTVL.

This clone was recorded a few times. The V gene is TRBV7-6, the J gene TRBJ2-1, with D perhaps matching TRBD2 (5 bases). Germline lookup yields CDR1 SGHVS and CDR2 FNYEAQ. This CDR3 is 16 amino acids long. Between the trimmed V and J ends, which lost 5 bases and 6 bases, there was a span of 20 bases. CDR3 DNA sequence: TGTGCCAGCAGCACTCCCCGACGGACTCGGTCCAATGAGCAGTTCTTC. Protein: CASSTPRRTRSNEQFF.

The chain carries TRBV19 and TRBJ1-6, with TRBD1 matching 7 bases. There are 12 residues in the CDR3. The ends lost 5 bases at V and 14 bases at J; junction bases unmatched: 6. Germline V lookup: CDR1 LNHDA, CDR2 SQIVND (reference sequence). The CDR3 bases are TGTGCCAGTAGTCAGGACAGGCACTCCCTCCACTTT. As protein: CASSQDRHSLHF. Full variable domain (rest looked up from reference TRBV19 and TRBJ1-6): DGGITQSPKYLFRKEGQNVTLSCEQNLNHDAMYWYRQDPGQGLRLIYYSQIVNDFQKGDIAEGYSVSREKKESFPLTVTSAQKNPTAFYLCASSQDRHSLHFGNGTRLTVT.

The rearrangement joins TRBV5-4 to TRBJ1-4, with TRBD1 as a possible D gene (6 bases). There are 19 residues in the CDR3. Trimming cost V 1 base and J 2 bases, with 21 bases left between them. Germline loops: CDR1 SGHNT, CDR2 YYREEE (reference sequence). CDR3: CASSLNLVQGIGTNEKLFF. In nucleotides, the CDR3 is TGTGCCAGCAGCTTGAACTTAGTTCAGGGGATCGGCACTAATGAAAAACTGTTTTTT. Drawing the rest from reference TRBV5-4 and TRBJ1-4, the complete variable domain is ETGVTQSPTHLIKTRGQQVTLRCSSQSGHNTVSWYQQALGQGPQFIFQYYREEENGRGNFPPRFSGLQFPNYSSELNVNALELDDSALYLCASSLNLVQGIGTNEKLFFGSGTQLSVL.

The chain links TRBV14 to TRBJ1-5, with TRBD1 as a possible D gene (5 bases). This CDR3 has 14 residues. V was pared by 2 bases and J by 4 bases, with 9 bases between. The V gene's germline CDR1 is SGHDN and CDR2 FVKESK. The CDR3 region has the DNA TGTGCCAGCAGCCAACAAGGGGTGAATCAGCCCCAGCATTTT. Its protein is CASSQQGVNQPQHF.

The rearrangement uses TRBV15 and TRBJ2-1; no clear D. V gave up 0 bases and J gave up 0 bases, with 6 bases separating them. Germline loops: CDR1 LNHNV, CDR2 YYDKDF (reference sequence). The CDR3 runs to 15 residues. The chain's CDR3 is CATSRDRVSYNEQFF. In DNA, the CDR3 is TGTGCCACCAGCAGAGATCGAGTCTCCTACAATGAGCAGTTCTTC.

The J gene is TRBJ1-1, the V gene TRBV9, with a weak D call TRBD1 (6 bases). Germline values: CDR1 SGDLS, CDR2 YYNGEE. CDR3 length equals 14 residues. Trimming stripped 2 bases from V and 2 bases from J, with 10 bases between. CDR3: CASSVQGTNTEAFF. The CDR3, as DNA: TGTGCCAGCAGCGTCCAGGGGACAAACACTGAAGCTTTCTTT. The entire variable domain, with the rest obtained from reference TRBV9 and TRBJ1-1, is as follows: DSGVTQTPKHLITATGQRVTLRCSPRSGDLSVYWYQQSLDQGLQFLIQYYNGEERAKGNILERFSAQQFPDLHSELNLSSLELGDSALYFCASSVQGTNTEAFFGQGTRLTVV.

The genes are TRBV10-3 and TRBJ2-7; possible D gene TRBD1, 6 bases. Trimming left V 7 bases short and J 7 bases short, with 17 bases between. Germline assignment: CDR1 ENHRY and CDR2 SYGVKD. The CDR3 length is 13 residues. The CDR3 spells CAIKDSSSKEQYF. The CDR3 coding sequence is TGTGCCATCAAGGACAGCTCCTCCAAGGAGCAGTACTTC.

This sequence joins TRBV3-1 (or the pseudogene TRBV3-2) and TRBJ1-6; 8 bases match TRBD1. This CDR3 has 21 residues. The V and J ends lost 0 bases and 5 bases, in that order; junction bases with no gene match: 18. Germline CDR1 reads LGHDT; CDR2 reads YNNKEL (reference sequence). The CDR3 DNA reads as TGTGCCAGCAGCCAAGATATTTGGCAGGGGGCGTTAAGGATAAATAATTCACCCCTCCACTTT. It codes for CASSQDIWQGALRINNSPLHF.

The rearrangement uses TRBV7-2 and TRBJ2-2, with 10 positions matching TRBD2. Germline lookup yields CDR1 SGHTA and CDR2 FQGNSA. The CDR3 is 15 residues long. V gave up 2 bases and J gave up 3 bases; unmatched junction bases: 0. Here the CDR3 reads CASSLLAGDTGELFF. The DNA of the CDR3 is TGTGCCAGCAGCTTACTAGCGGGAGACACCGGGGAGCTGTTTTTT. Filled out from reference TRBV7-2 and TRBJ2-2, the complete variable domain reads GAGVSQSPSNKVTEKGKDVELRCDPISGHTALYWYRQSLGQGLEFLIYFQGNSAPDKSGLPSDRFSAERTGGSVSTLTIQRTQQEDSAVYLCASSLLAGDTGELFFGEGSRLTVL.

This clone has more than one count but fewer than ten. V and J are TRBV2 and TRBJ2-1; maybe TRBD2 (6 bases). Trimming removed 4 bases at V and 9 bases at J, with 13 bases between. Germline V gene sequence: CDR1 SNHLY, CDR2 FYNNEI. This CDR3 has 13 amino acids. DNA for the CDR3: TGTGCCAGCAGTGGGGACCTGGGGGGTGAGCAGTTCTTC. Protein: CASSGDLGGEQFF.

This clone was detected a few times. V is TRBV19 and J is TRBJ2-1, with a tentative D call TRBD2 (5 bases). V lost 6 bases to trimming and J lost 5 bases, with 17 bases between them. The germline V gene has CDR1 LNHDA and CDR2 SQIVND (reference sequence). The CDR3 covers 15 residues. CDR3 sequence reads: CASRRGQVLNNEQFF. CDR3 nucleotide sequence: TGTGCCAGTAGAAGAGGGCAGGTTCTGAACAATGAGCAGTTCTTC.

This clone has more than one count but fewer than ten. The rearrangement uses TRBV11-2 and TRBJ1-2; a possible D gene is TRBD1 (5 bases). Germline V gene sequence: CDR1 SGHAT, CDR2 FQNNGV. This CDR3 is built from 13 residues. V gave up 5 bases and J gave up 7 bases, with 14 bases separating them. CDR3 region: CASSTLDMGGYTF. DNA for the CDR3: TGTGCCAGCAGCACTCTGGACATGGGTGGCTACACCTTC. Based on the CDR3 plus reference TRBV11-2 and TRBJ1-2, the full variable domain is EAGVAQSPRYKIIEKRQSVAFWCNPISGHATLYWYQQILGQGPKLLIQFQNNGVVDDSQLPKDRFSAERLKGVDSTLKIQPAKLEDSAVYLCASSTLDMGGYTFGSGTRLTVV.

Concerning this clone: One end of the junction does not line up with germline, which may come from a read error. The CDR3 reads CAGSPRTGGGGELFF. The CDR3 DNA follows: TGTGCCGGCAGCCCTCGGACAGGGGGTGGCGGGGAGCTGTTTTTT. The chain couples TRBV11-3 to TRBJ2-2; TRBD1 matches at 10 bases. Germline CDR1 and CDR2: SGHNT and YENEEA. The CDR3 covers 15 residues.

The V and J genes are TRBV4-1 and TRBJ1-1, with unresolved D. The V gene's germline CDR1 is MGHRA and CDR2 YSYEKL. CDR3 length: 12 residues. Trimming cost V 1 base and J 11 bases, with 11 bases left between them. CDR3 nucleotide sequence: TGCGCCAGCAGCCAAGGGGTAATGAGGGCTTTCTTT. It encodes CASSQGVMRAFF.

The chain links TRBV28 to TRBJ1-6; D possibly corresponds to TRBD1 (5 bases). The CDR3 covers 15 residues. V dropped 1 base and J dropped 7 bases, with 11 bases sitting between them. CDR1 is MDHEN and CDR2 is SYDVKM in the germline V gene. This CDR3 is CASSLLQGWNSPLHF. Written as DNA, the CDR3 is TGTGCCAGCAGTTTATTGCAGGGCTGGAATTCACCCCTCCACTTT.

The chain carries TRBV27 and TRBJ2-1; D ambiguous. This CDR3 contains 15 residues. Between the trimmed V and J ends, which lost 4 bases and 3 bases, there was a span of 13 bases. Germline CDR1 and CDR2: MNHEY and SMNVEV (reference sequence). CDR3: CASSYQQTYYNEQFF. The DNA for the CDR3 is TGTGCCAGCAGTTACCAACAGACCTACTACAATGAGCAGTTCTTC.

The chain recombines TRBV11-2 with TRBJ1-2, with 10 bases fitting TRBD1. The V gene's germline CDR1 is SGHAT and CDR2 FQNNGV. CDR3 length: 16 residues. V was pared by 6 bases and J by 5 bases, with 12 bases of the junction left unmatched. The CDR3 protein is CASRGQGSGQLYGYTF. CDR3 coding DNA: TGTGCCAGCAGGGGACAGGGGTCGGGACAACTGTATGGCTACACCTTC. The whole variable domain, filled in from reference TRBV11-2 and TRBJ1-2, reads EAGVAQSPRYKIIEKRQSVAFWCNPISGHATLYWYQQILGQGPKLLIQFQNNGVVDDSQLPKDRFSAERLKGVDSTLKIQPAKLEDSAVYLCASRGQGSGQLYGYTFGSGTRLTVV.

The chain uses TRBV19 and TRBJ2-1, with 8 bases aligning to TRBD2. V lost 3 bases, J lost 4 bases, and 8 bases stayed unmatched. This CDR3 has 16 amino acids. The germline gives CDR1 LNHDA, CDR2 SQIVND (reference sequence). The CDR3 protein is CASSILSGSPYNEQFF. The CDR3 DNA reads TGTGCCAGTAGTATCCTCAGCGGGAGCCCGTACAATGAGCAGTTCTTC.

The chain joins TRBV28 to TRBJ2-2, with no clear D. CDR1 is MDHEN and CDR2 is SYDVKM in the germline V gene. This CDR3 region has 14 residues. V was pared by 4 bases and J by 1 base, with 7 bases between. The CDR3 nucleotides are TGTGCCAGCAGTTCGGGTCAGAACACCGGGGAGCTGTTTTTT. Encoded protein: CASSSGQNTGELFF.

The chain is built from TRBV10-3 and TRBJ2-7, with TRBD2 identical over 11 bases. CDR1 is ENHRY, CDR2 SYGVKD, per germline. The junction had 15 bases not matched to a gene; V was cut back by 10 bases and J by 4 bases. This CDR3 has 16 amino acids. Here the CDR3 DNA reads TGTGCCACCCAGGCAGCTCCCGGGACTAGCGGTTACGAGCAGTACTTC. Its protein product is CATQAAPGTSGYEQYF.

The J gene is TRBJ2-4, the V gene TRBV4-1; a weak D match, TRBD2 (7 bases). The CDR3 is made up of 17 amino acids. Trimming took off 1 base at V and 1 base at J, with 14 bases between the two ends. Germline V CDR1 and CDR2: MGHRA, YSYEKL. CDR3 region: CASSQVSGGAAKNIQYF. CDR3 in DNA: TGCGCCAGCAGCCAAGTCTCTGGGGGGGCCGCCAAAAACATTCAGTACTTC.

In its sample, this clone was seen many times. This chain joins TRBV5-5 and TRBJ2-7; D is possibly TRBD2 (5 bases). The ends were cut back, 0 bases at V and 1 base at J, with 8 bases in the middle. The CDR3 totals 14 residues. Germline lookup yields CDR1 SGHKS and CDR2 YYEKEE (reference sequence). Here the CDR3 DNA reads TGTGCCAGCAGCTTGGGGAGGTTATCCTACGAGCAGTACTTC. It encodes CASSLGRLSYEQYF.

The chain joins TRBV6-1 to TRBJ1-1; 8 bases fit TRBD1. This CDR3 comprises 15 residues. The germline V gene has CDR1 MNHNS and CDR2 SASEGT. J was trimmed by 4 bases and V by 3 bases; bases with no gene match: 7. CDR3 amino acids: CASSDPGQGVTEAFF. The CDR3 coding sequence is TGTGCCAGCAGTGACCCCGGACAGGGTGTCACTGAAGCTTTCTTT.